This TCR beta chain was found in a study of T cell changes during pregnancy in multiple sclerosis. Measured with immunoSEQ multiplex PCR; TCRdb has only the in-frame clones, and not every one. This table holds 50,000 to 60,000 clones, approximately 90% found once. This CDR3 comprises 16 residues. Germline assignment: CDR1 SGHDN and CDR2 FVKESK. J lost 6 bases, V lost 4 bases, and 8 bases had no gene match. The chain links TRBV14 to TRBJ2-1, with 11 bases matching TRBD2. The receptor was derived from a female donor in good health, enrolled as a control in a pregnancy study. The starting material was peripheral blood, obtained in the first trimester of pregnancy. The CDR3: CASSLLGGTSGNEQFF. The CDR3 DNA is TGTGCCAGCAGCCTTCTGGGAGGGACTAGCGGCAATGAGCAGTTCTTC.